The 28 T cell receptor beta chains presented below share a single source sample, sequenced in a study of blood T cell repertoires in COVID-19. The data were produced by immunoSEQ multiplex PCR, yet TCRdb's version contains in-frame clones alone and is incomplete. The sample has 75,000 to 95,000 clones, 88% seen once. The source material was peripheral blood. Receptors originate from a human donor in a cohort sampled during active COVID-19.

The V gene is TRBV7-2, the J gene TRBJ2-2; a possible D gene is TRBD1 (5 bases). CDR1 is SGHTA and CDR2 is FQGNSA in the germline V gene. The CDR3 contains 15 residues. Deletions cut 3 bases from V and 1 base from J, with 9 bases between. CDR3 residues: CASSFRTQNTGELFF. The CDR3 DNA reads TGTGCCAGCAGCTTCCGGACACAGAACACCGGGGAGCTGTTTTTT.

The J gene is TRBJ2-5, the V gene TRBV5-6; D may be TRBD2 (7 bases). The CDR3 runs to 15 residues. Germline values: CDR1 SGHDT, CDR2 YYEEEE. V was trimmed by 2 bases and J by 4 bases, leaving 15 bases between them. The CDR3 DNA reads as TGTGCCAGCAGCTTTAATCAAGGGGGGGGAGAGACCCAGTACTTC. This gives the protein CASSFNQGGGETQYF.

J is TRBJ2-7 and V is TRBV15; TRBD1 is a possible D gene (6 bases). Trimming stripped 2 bases from V and 1 base from J, with 15 bases between. Germline V gives CDR1 LNHNV, CDR2 YYDKDF (reference sequence). The CDR3 totals 16 residues. CDR3: CATSRSVEDRSYEQYF. The CDR3 DNA reads TGTGCCACCAGCAGATCAGTAGAGGACAGATCCTACGAGCAGTACTTC.

The chain couples TRBV10-1 to TRBJ2-3; 14 positions match TRBD2. Looked up from germline, CDR1 is WNHNN and CDR2 is SYGVQD (reference sequence). There are 18 residues in the CDR3. Trimming removed 0 bases from V and 2 bases from J; junction bases left unmatched: 4. This chain's CDR3 is CASSESVGLAGDTDTQYF. The DNA for the CDR3 is TGCGCCAGCAGTGAGTCGGTGGGACTAGCGGGGGACACAGATACGCAGTATTTT.

The J gene is TRBJ2-1, the V gene TRBV24-1, with TRBD2 as a possible D gene (5 bases). The CDR3 is 13 amino acids. CDR1 KGHDR and CDR2 SFDVKD come from the germline V gene. Trimming pared 7 bases from V and 10 bases from J, leaving 16 bases between. CDR3 region: CATSRGPSGEQFF. CDR3 coding DNA: TGTGCCACCAGCCGCGGGCCCTCGGGCGAGCAGTTCTTC.

The rearrangement links TRBV5-6 to TRBJ2-1; 7 bases agree with TRBD2. Germline assignment: CDR1 SGHDT and CDR2 YYEEEE. Trimming removed 2 bases from V and 8 bases from J; junction bases left unmatched: 10. The CDR3 has 15 amino acids. CDR3 region: CASSFGEGFWDEQFF. The CDR3, as DNA: TGTGCCAGCAGCTTTGGGGAGGGATTCTGGGATGAGCAGTTCTTC.

This clone was detected once. The rearrangement uses TRBV20-1 and TRBJ1-2; perhaps TRBD1 as D (5 bases). The V gene lost 3 bases and the J gene lost 8 bases, with 13 bases spanning the gap. CDR1 and CDR2 (germline): DFQATT, SNEGSKA (reference sequence). The CDR3 runs 12 residues. The CDR3 nucleotides read TGCAGTGCTAGTGGGGCGGGGGACGGCTACACCTTC. Translated: CSASGAGDGYTF.

For the CDR3, the DNA is TGTGCCAGCAGCGTATCCCCGGACAGACCCGAAAAACTGTTTTTT. Translating gives CASSVSPDRPEKLFF. The chain employs TRBV9 and TRBJ1-4, with D perhaps TRBD1 (6 bases). Trimming shortened V by 1 base and J by 8 bases, and 15 bases separated the two germline ends. Germline V CDR1 and CDR2: SGDLS, YYNGEE. The CDR3 length is 15 residues. The complete variable domain, with remaining parts taken from reference TRBV9 and TRBJ1-4, reads DSGVTQTPKHLITATGQRVTLRCSPRSGDLSVYWYQQSLDQGLQFLIQYYNGEERAKGNILERFSAQQFPDLHSELNLSSLELGDSALYFCASSVSPDRPEKLFFGSGTQLSVL.

The chain employs TRBV2 and TRBJ1-5, with TRBD1 matching 8 bases. This CDR3 is 16 amino acids long. CDR1 and CDR2 from the germline V gene are SNHLY and FYNNEI. The V segment lost 0 bases and the J segment 2 bases; nucleotides outside the gene matches: 3. The CDR3 region is CASSEAGGQGNQPQHF. The CDR3 bases are TGTGCCAGCAGTGAAGCGGGGGGACAGGGCAATCAGCCCCAGCATTTT.

A remark on this clone: At one end the junction does not follow the germline gene, possibly because of a read error. The gene calls are TRBV14 and TRBJ2-1; 7 bases are shared with TRBD1. Germline CDR1 SGHDN, CDR2 FVKESK. There are 14 residues in the CDR3. CDR3 in DNA: TGTGCCAGCAGCCACAGGGGGTATTACAGTGAGCAGTTCTTC. Translation: CASSHRGYYSEQFF.

The chain links TRBV11-2 to TRBJ2-7, with a possible D match to TRBD2 (5 bases). The V and J ends lost 6 bases and 7 bases respectively, with 10 bases between them. CDR3 length equals 11 residues. Germline V gene data show CDR1 as SGHAT and CDR2 as FQNNGV. For the CDR3, the DNA is TGTGCCAGCAGTTCCACTAGGGAGCAGTACTTC. Amino acids: CASSSTREQYF. Complete variable domain (other parts from reference TRBV11-2 and TRBJ2-7): EAGVAQSPRYKIIEKRQSVAFWCNPISGHATLYWYQQILGQGPKLLIQFQNNGVVDDSQLPKDRFSAERLKGVDSTLKIQPAKLEDSAVYLCASSSTREQYFGPGTRLTVT.

The rearrangement uses TRBV5-1 and TRBJ2-1; a possible D gene is TRBD2 (6 bases). The V end lost 8 bases, the J end lost 2 bases, and 17 bases lay between the germline ends. The CDR3 covers 15 residues. CDR1 and CDR2 (germline): SGHRS, YFSETQ. The CDR3 DNA follows: TGCGCCAGTGGAAGGGCGGGGCCGACCTACAATGAGCAGTTCTTC. It codes for CASGRAGPTYNEQFF. The full variable domain, completed using reference TRBV5-1 and TRBJ2-1, is KAGVTQTPRYLIKTRGQQVTLSCSPISGHRSVSWYQQTPGQGLQFLFEYFSETQRNKGNFPGRFSGRQFSNSRSEMNVSTLELGDSALYLCASGRAGPTYNEQFFGPGTRLTVL.

The chain couples TRBV11-2 to TRBJ2-1; tentatively, D is TRBD2 (5 bases). V lost 1 base, J lost 5 bases, and 15 bases lay in between. Germline CDR1 and CDR2: SGHAT and FQNNGV. The CDR3 has 16 amino acids. CDR3: CASSLGWASTNNEQFF. CDR3 nucleotide sequence: TGTGCCAGCAGCTTAGGCTGGGCTAGCACCAACAATGAGCAGTTCTTC.

J is TRBJ1-1 and V is TRBV6-5, with D perhaps matching TRBD1 (5 bases). CDR3 length: 13 amino acids. Looked up from germline, CDR1 is MNHEY and CDR2 is SVGAGI. V shed 7 bases and J shed 4 bases, with 13 bases lying between them. The CDR3 spells CASTTRQGTEAFF. In DNA form, the CDR3 reads TGTGCCAGCACCACACGTCAGGGCACTGAAGCTTTCTTT.

This sequence joins TRBV6-1 and TRBJ2-7, with 11 bases lining up with TRBD2. The CDR3 sequence is 15 residues long. V lost 3 bases and J lost 4; bases outside the gene matches: 5. The germline CDR1 and CDR2 sequences are MNHNS and SASEGT. CDR3 in DNA: TGTGCCAGCAGTGACACTAGCGGGAGCGGATACGAGCAGTACTTC. Translated: CASSDTSGSGYEQYF.

This clone was seen just once. The chain couples TRBV5-1 to TRBJ2-7; 9 bases map to TRBD1. This CDR3 contains 14 residues. Germline V lookup: CDR1 SGHRS, CDR2 YFSETQ. The J segment lost 7 bases and the V segment lost 1 base, leaving 6 bases of the junction unmatched. The CDR3 loop is CASSLRDRVGEQYF. DNA of the CDR3: TGCGCCAGCAGCTTGAGGGACAGGGTCGGGGAGCAGTACTTC.

The J gene is TRBJ1-2, the V gene TRBV6-5, with a tentative D call TRBD1 (6 bases). The CDR3 spans 15 residues. CDR1 is MNHEY, CDR2 SVGAGI, per germline. The V end lost 4 bases, the J end lost 2 bases, and 14 bases lay between the germline ends. This chain's CDR3 is CASSWGGHSNYGYTF. CDR3 sequence (DNA): TGTGCCAGCAGTTGGGGGGGACATTCCAACTATGGCTACACCTTC.

The chain uses TRBV6-5 and TRBJ1-4; D is perhaps TRBD1 (5 bases). Trimming shortened V by 10 bases and J by 3 bases, and 12 bases separated the two germline ends. The CDR3 is made up of 13 amino acids. Germline assignment: CDR1 MNHEY and CDR2 SVGAGI. For the CDR3, the DNA is TGTGCCACGCAGGGTACGTCTAATGAAAAACTGTTTTTT. Translating gives CATQGTSNEKLFF.

This rearrangement joins TRBV6-6 to TRBJ1-5; weak D call: TRBD1 (5 bases). Looked up from germline, CDR1 is MNHNY and CDR2 is SVGAGI (reference sequence). This CDR3 has 15 residues. Trimming left V 6 bases short and J 1 base short, with 13 bases between. CDR3 nucleotides: TGTGCCAGCAGCCCGGGGGGTTCGAGCAATCAGCCCCAGCATTTT. Protein product: CASSPGGSSNQPQHF.

The chain links TRBV19 to TRBJ1-2, with 12 bases that match TRBD1. The germline gives CDR1 LNHDA, CDR2 SQIVND (reference sequence). The trim removed 7 bases at V and 8 bases at J, leaving 14 bases unmatched. CDR3 length equals 16 residues. DNA for the CDR3: TGTGCCAGTACCCAAAGAGCTGGGGACAGGGGGCGCGGCTACACCTTC. Its translation: CASTQRAGDRGRGYTF.

This clone occurred once. The gene calls are TRBV9 and TRBJ2-1; D possibly corresponds to TRBD2 (5 bases). Trimming removed 0 bases at V and 7 bases at J, with 11 bases between. The CDR3 runs to 14 residues. CDR1 and CDR2 (germline): SGDLS, YYNGEE. In DNA, the CDR3 is TGTGCCAGCAGCGTAGAGACTAATCTGAATGAGCAGTTCTTC. Residues: CASSVETNLNEQFF.

DNA for the CDR3: TGTGCCAGTAGTATAGGGGCGGGAGGGGCCTACAATGAGCAGTTCTTC. Encoded protein: CASSIGAGGAYNEQFF. This sequence joins TRBV19 and TRBJ2-1; 9 bases are a match to TRBD2. J gave up 2 bases and V 1 base, and 3 bases lay outside the gene matches. The CDR3 spans 16 residues. Looked up from germline, CDR1 is LNHDA and CDR2 is SQIVND (reference sequence).

This chain joins TRBV10-1 and TRBJ2-3; tentative D call: TRBD2 (6 bases). Germline CDR1 and CDR2: WNHNN and SYGVQD (reference sequence). The ends were cut back, 8 bases at V and 3 bases at J, with 9 bases in the middle. This CDR3 contains 12 residues. The CDR3 region is CASGRETDTQYF. CDR3 nucleotides: TGCGCCAGCGGCCGGGAGACAGATACGCAGTATTTT.

This chain uses TRBV5-1 with TRBJ1-5; unclear D gene. The CDR3 has 14 amino acids. Germline CDR1 reads SGHRS; CDR2 reads YFSETQ. Deletions cut 7 bases from V and 3 bases from J, with 14 bases between. CDR3 DNA sequence: TGCGCCAGCTCGACGGGTTTCAACAATCAGCCCCAGCATTTT. Residues: CASSTGFNNQPQHF.

Only a few counts were recorded for this clone. The V gene is TRBV7-2, the J gene TRBJ2-5; TRBD2 matches 13 bases. The CDR3 is 15 residues long. The V gene's germline CDR1 is SGHTA and CDR2 FQGNSA. V gave up 5 bases and J gave up 5 bases; unmatched junction bases: 5. As DNA, the CDR3 is TGTGCCAGCAGCATTACTAGCGGGGGGGCCGAGACCCAGTACTTC. Amino acid sequence: CASSITSGGAETQYF.

The V gene is TRBV19, the J gene TRBJ2-7, with a tentative D call TRBD1 (7 bases). The V and J ends lost 4 bases and 1 base respectively, with 17 bases between them. This CDR3 is built from 16 residues. The V gene's germline CDR1 is LNHDA and CDR2 SQIVND (reference sequence). CDR3 nucleotides: TGTGCCAGTAGTAAGCAGGGAGGCAGGGGGTCCTACGAGCAGTACTTC. Residues: CASSKQGGRGSYEQYF.

V is TRBV27 and J is TRBJ1-1; a possible D gene is TRBD1 (5 bases). CDR1 MNHEY and CDR2 SMNVEV come from the germline V gene (reference sequence). The CDR3 runs to 14 residues. V dropped 3 bases and J dropped 4 bases, with 12 bases sitting between them. The CDR3 spells CASSFLQGSTEAFF. As DNA, the CDR3 is TGTGCCAGCAGTTTCCTCCAGGGTAGCACTGAAGCTTTCTTT.

The chain has TRBV19 and TRBJ2-2; possibly TRBD1 for D (8 bases). This CDR3 comprises 16 residues. Trimming shortened V by 5 bases and J by 2 bases, and 15 bases separated the two germline ends. The V gene's germline CDR1 is LNHDA and CDR2 SQIVND (reference sequence). CDR3 DNA: TGTGCCAGTAGTTCCGGACAGGGACTAAACACCGGGGAGCTGTTTTTT. It encodes CASSSGQGLNTGELFF.